Each of the 24 T cell receptor beta chains below was sequenced from the same sample in a study of CD4 T cells in relation to SARS-CoV-2 and coronaviruses. Some clones are missing from TCRdb's copy, which holds only in-frame ones; the method was immunoSEQ multiplex PCR. The sample lists about 68,000 clones, more than 80% occurring once. The unexposed donors gave CD4+ T cells in about 2010-2019, prior to COVID-19. The sequencing input was naive CD4+ T cells from PBMCs. Documented subset: naive CD4+ T cells isolated by negative enrichment. Receptor source: a human donor in good health.

The chain couples TRBV19 to TRBJ1-6, with D hard to call. CDR1 is LNHDA and CDR2 is SQIVND in the germline V gene (reference sequence). This CDR3 region has 12 residues. Deletions cut 8 bases from V and 7 bases from J, with 9 bases between. The CDR3, as DNA: TGTGCCAGTCGGACTATCAATTCACCCCTCCACTTT. This translates into CASRTINSPLHF.

The V gene is TRBV7-2, the J gene TRBJ1-3; D is possibly TRBD1 (6 bases). The CDR3 sequence is 14 residues long. Trimming took off 5 bases at V and 3 bases at J, with 11 bases between the two ends. Germline-derived CDR1 and CDR2 are SGHTA and FQGNSA. The CDR3 DNA is TGTGCCAGCAGCCCCAGGGGTTATGGAAACACCATATATTTT. Its protein is CASSPRGYGNTIYF.

J is TRBJ1-3 and V is TRBV3-1 (or the pseudogene TRBV3-2); no clear D gene. Germline V CDR1 and CDR2: LGHDT, YNNKEL (reference sequence). Trimming cost V 7 bases and J 0 bases, with 7 bases left between them. The CDR3 has 13 amino acids. CDR3 DNA sequence: TGTGCCAGCACGCCTGGCTCTGGAAACACCATATATTTT. It is translated as CASTPGSGNTIYF.

The chain links TRBV9 to TRBJ2-5; TRBD2 matches 12 bases. The CDR3 is 16 residues long. The trim removed 5 bases at V and 0 bases at J, leaving 5 bases unmatched. Germline-derived CDR1 and CDR2 are SGDLS and YYNGEE. The DNA of the CDR3 is TGTGCCAGCAGTCCCCTAGCGGGGGGGTACCAAGAGACCCAGTACTTC. This sequence encodes CASSPLAGGYQETQYF.

The chain recombines TRBV5-1 with TRBJ1-2; 10 bases are a match to TRBD1. With 0 bases clipped from V and 7 bases from J, the junction kept 9 bases outside the gene matches. The CDR3 is 16 amino acids. CDR1 and CDR2 (germline): SGHRS, YFSETQ. The CDR3 sequence: CASSLAGGQGDGGYTF. The CDR3 DNA reads as TGCGCCAGCAGCTTGGCCGGAGGACAGGGGGATGGTGGCTACACCTTC. Full variable domain (rest looked up from reference TRBV5-1 and TRBJ1-2): KAGVTQTPRYLIKTRGQQVTLSCSPISGHRSVSWYQQTPGQGLQFLFEYFSETQRNKGNFPGRFSGRQFSNSRSEMNVSTLELGDSALYLCASSLAGGQGDGGYTFGSGTRLTVV.

The V and J genes are TRBV10-3 and TRBJ2-7; TRBD1 or TRBD2 may be the D gene (5 bases each). V was shortened by 8 bases and J by 2 bases, with 16 bases between the two germline ends. The CDR3 runs to 14 residues. Germline-derived CDR1 and CDR2 are ENHRY and SYGVKD. CDR3 residues: CAIARGKTTYEQYF. The CDR3 nucleotides read TGTGCCATCGCCCGGGGCAAGACAACCTACGAGCAGTACTTC.

V usage is TRBV6-5 and J usage is TRBJ2-3; TRBD1 might be the D (5 bases). There are 13 residues in the CDR3. V lost 6 bases to trimming and J lost 1 base, with 8 bases between them. The germline V gene has CDR1 MNHEY and CDR2 SVGAGI. CDR3 in amino acids: CASSVQGTDTQYF. CDR3 coding DNA: TGTGCCAGCAGCGTACAGGGCACAGATACGCAGTATTTT.

This chain uses TRBV7-2 with TRBJ1-6; D possibly corresponds to TRBD1 (5 bases). V lost 5 bases and J lost 9, with 14 bases in between. Germline lookup yields CDR1 SGHTA and CDR2 FQGNSA. The CDR3 contains 14 residues. The CDR3 sequence is CASSVGPGRSPLHF. CDR3 sequence (DNA): TGTGCCAGCAGCGTTGGACCGGGGCGTTCACCCCTCCACTTT.

In nucleotides, the CDR3 is TGCGCCAGCAGCTTGGCTGGGACCACCGGGGAGCTGTTTTTT. It encodes CASSLAGTTGELFF. This chain connects TRBV5-1 to TRBJ2-2; either TRBD1 or TRBD2 may supply D (5 bases each). The germline V and J ends were trimmed by 0 bases and 4 bases, with 7 bases remaining between them. The CDR3 is 14 residues long. The germline CDR1 and CDR2 sequences are SGHRS and YFSETQ.

The chain is built from TRBV5-4 and TRBJ1-4; TRBD1 might be the D (6 bases). In germline, CDR1 is SGHNT, CDR2 YYREEE (reference sequence). The CDR3 length is 15 residues. V was cut by 1 base and J by 5 bases, with 12 bases left in between. The CDR3 nucleotides read TGTGCCAGCAGCTTGTCTGGGACAAGAAATGAAAAACTGTTTTTT. Amino acids: CASSLSGTRNEKLFF.

The CDR3 sequence is CASSIGTVERSPLHF. CDR3 bases: TGTGCCAGCTCAATAGGGACGGTTGAACGGTCACCCCTCCACTTT. The V call is TRBV18, the J call TRBJ1-6, with D possibly TRBD1 on 5 matching bases. V shed 5 bases and J shed 10 bases, with 18 bases lying between them. The CDR3 runs 15 residues. The germline V gene has CDR1 KGHSH and CDR2 LQKENI.

The CDR3 sequence: CAWSDFTNEKLFF. The CDR3 nucleotides are TGTGCCTGGAGTGACTTTACTAATGAAAAACTGTTTTTT. The chain couples TRBV30 to TRBJ1-4; the D is unclear. The germline V and J ends were trimmed by 1 base and 2 bases, with 5 bases remaining between them. Germline CDR1 reads GTSNPN; CDR2 reads SVGIG (reference sequence). The CDR3 length is 13 residues.

V gene TRBV6-6 combines with J gene TRBJ1-1, with no clear D. Germline assignment: CDR1 MNHNY and CDR2 SVGAGI (reference sequence). The CDR3 has 14 residues. V lost 3 bases to trimming and J lost 2 bases, with 10 bases between them. The CDR3, as DNA: TGTGCCAGCAGTTATGTGTCGGGAAACACTGAAGCTTTCTTT. Encoded protein: CASSYVSGNTEAFF.

The chain couples TRBV12-3 or TRBV12-4 to TRBJ1-2; D uncertain. V lost 1 base and J lost 4, with 7 bases in between. The CDR3 covers 13 residues. The CDR3 region has the DNA TGTGCCAGCAGTTTAGGGGCAGCCTATGGCTACACCTTC. This sequence encodes CASSLGAAYGYTF.

CDR3 nucleotides: TGTGCCAGCAGCTTAGTGGTTGTGCTAGCGGGGGCCCAAGAGACCCAGTACTTC. Translated: CASSLVVVLAGAQETQYF. The J gene is TRBJ2-5, the V gene TRBV7-2; TRBD2 agrees at 10 bases. Germline lookup yields CDR1 SGHTA and CDR2 FQGNSA. Trimming took 1 base from V and 1 from J; bases not matched to a gene: 9. The CDR3 sequence is 18 residues long.

This clone was observed once. V usage is TRBV5-1 and J usage is TRBJ2-5; TRBD2 matches at 10 bases. The germline V gene has CDR1 SGHRS and CDR2 YFSETQ. Trimming at V came to 4 bases and at J to 0 bases, leaving 6 bases not matched to a gene. The CDR3 length is 16 residues. The CDR3 reads CASSRASGGDQETQYF. The DNA for the CDR3 is TGCGCCAGCAGCAGGGCTAGCGGGGGAGACCAAGAGACCCAGTACTTC.

The chain carries TRBV19 and TRBJ1-1, with D possibly TRBD1 on 5 matching bases. The CDR3 has 14 residues. The germline V gene has CDR1 LNHDA and CDR2 SQIVND (reference sequence). Trimming stripped 4 bases from V and 0 bases from J, with 9 bases between. The CDR3 DNA follows: TGTGCCAGTAGTACGGGACGGATGAACACTGAAGCTTTCTTT. Translating gives CASSTGRMNTEAFF.

The chain uses TRBV6-5 and TRBJ1-3; D is perhaps TRBD1 (6 bases). Germline CDR1 and CDR2: MNHEY and SVGAGI. The CDR3 length is 13 residues. V was clipped by 8 bases and J by 3 bases, with 11 bases between them. The CDR3 is CASRRDIGNTIYF. CDR3 in DNA: TGTGCCAGCCGCCGGGACATTGGAAACACCATATATTTT.

The chain uses TRBV19 and TRBJ2-7; tentative D call: TRBD1 (6 bases). V lost 5 bases and J 2 bases, leaving 10 bases between the germline ends. The CDR3 sequence is 13 residues long. Per the germline V gene, CDR1 is LNHDA and CDR2 is SQIVND (reference sequence). DNA for the CDR3: TGTGCCAGTAGTCAGACAGGAACCTACGAGCAGTACTTC. Protein: CASSQTGTYEQYF. Full variable domain (outside the CDR3, taken from reference TRBV19 and TRBJ2-7): DGGITQSPKYLFRKEGQNVTLSCEQNLNHDAMYWYRQDPGQGLRLIYYSQIVNDFQKGDIAEGYSVSREKKESFPLTVTSAQKNPTAFYLCASSQTGTYEQYFGPGTRLTVT.

J is TRBJ2-5 and V is TRBV5-1; 8 nucleotides agree with TRBD1. J was trimmed by 1 base and V by 6 bases; bases with no gene match: 8. The germline gives CDR1 SGHRS, CDR2 YFSETQ. The CDR3 is made up of 15 amino acids. CDR3 in amino acids: CASTSQGAFQETQYF. The CDR3 nucleotides read TGCGCCAGCACGTCTCAGGGGGCGTTCCAAGAGACCCAGTACTTC.

V is TRBV28 and J is TRBJ2-7; D is tentatively TRBD1 or TRBD2 (5 bases each). Germline-derived CDR1 and CDR2 are MDHEN and SYDVKM. The CDR3 spans 12 residues. With 7 bases removed from V and 8 bases from J, the gap between germline ends came to 15 bases. CDR3 in DNA: TGTGCCAGCATGGGGACGGCCGGCAAGCAGTACTTC. Translated, it gives CASMGTAGKQYF. Supplemented by reference TRBV28 and TRBJ2-7, the full variable domain reads DVKVTQSSRYLVKRTGEKVFLECVQDMDHENMFWYRQDPGLGLRLIYFSYDVKMKEKGDIPEGYSVSREKKERFSLILESASTNQTSMYLCASMGTAGKQYFGPGTRLTVT.

V is TRBV5-4 and J is TRBJ1-4; the match to TRBD1 covers 10 bases. The CDR3 is 14 amino acids. Germline V gene sequence: CDR1 SGHNT, CDR2 YYREEE (reference sequence). The junction had 6 bases not matched to a gene; V was cut back by 5 bases and J by 8 bases. In DNA form, the CDR3 reads TGTGCCAGCAGTATAGGACAGGGGGACGAAAAACTGTTTTTT. Translated, it gives CASSIGQGDEKLFF.

The V and J genes are TRBV2 and TRBJ1-2, with D perhaps TRBD1 (5 bases). Trimming cost V 8 bases and J 8 bases, with 21 bases left between them. The CDR3 is made up of 14 amino acids. The germline CDR1 and CDR2 sequences are SNHLY and FYNNEI. The CDR3 region is CASGGYAVSGGYTF. Here the CDR3 DNA reads TGTGCCAGCGGGGGGTATGCGGTTTCTGGGGGCTACACCTTC.

The J gene is TRBJ2-1, the V gene TRBV27; 11 bases align to TRBD2. Germline CDR1 reads MNHEY; CDR2 reads SMNVEV (reference sequence). This CDR3 contains 19 residues. Germline trimming cut 6 bases from V and 0 bases from J; bases unmatched to any gene: 13. Here the CDR3 reads CASSRRTSGGTSSYNEQFF. The CDR3 coding sequence is TGTGCCAGCAGCCGTCGCACTAGCGGGGGTACTAGCTCCTACAATGAGCAGTTCTTC.